Reported below is one TCR beta chain. The antigen remains undetermined. These data come from a study of CD8+CD57+ T cells in acquired aplastic anemia. Study as a whole: DNA recovered from sorted CD4+ and CD8+ cells had a mean of approximately 3 ug.

This CDR3 spans 14 amino acids. Germline assignment: CDR1 SGHRS and CDR2 YFSETQ. Trimming cost V 6 bases and J 4 bases, with 16 bases left between them. Notes on the study in general: Patients and controls shared twenty-nine CD8+ CDR3 sequences. Researchers reported that CD8+ Simpson's diversity was not significantly different in patients versus controls.

Investigators profiled TCR beta VDJ and CDR3 from genomic DNA template. TCRdb analysed the reads with MiXCR anew, one entry per CDR3 protein. Of some 42,000 distinct CDR3 sequences in the sample, 65% to 70% were seen once. This clonotype was sampled from a human donor in good health, serving as a control. The sequenced sample was sorted CD4+, CD8+, or CD8+CD57+ T cells (not recorded which) from PBMCs. The chain joins TRBV5-1 to TRBJ1-2, with D tentatively TRBD1 (6 bases). The CDR3, as DNA: TGCGCCAGCAACATACAGGGCCTTGGCTATGGCTACACCTTC. It encodes CASNIQGLGYGYTF.